This TCR beta chain was recovered during a study of shared clonotypes between healthy human individuals. With CCR7-negative CD45RA+ TemRA cells, CD45RO+ cells were combined in CD8 memory. Assay runs were performed at deep level. Here immunoSEQ multiplex PCR was the method, and the copy in TCRdb shows in-frame clones only, minus some. The sample lists some 89,000 clones; under 80% were seen once. There are 13 residues in the CDR3. The sample was memory CD8+ T cells sorted from blood. Subset reported: CD45RO+ cells pooled with CCR7-negative TemRA cells. The sequence was collected from a man younger than 40 in good health. V is TRBV21-1 and J is TRBJ2-7; TRBD1, as called in the table, went unchecked against the DNA. TRBV21-1 is a pseudogene locus. This CDR3 reads CASRPQTVYEQYF. The CDR3 bases are TGTGCCAGCCGACCTCAGACAGTATACGAGCAGTACTTC.